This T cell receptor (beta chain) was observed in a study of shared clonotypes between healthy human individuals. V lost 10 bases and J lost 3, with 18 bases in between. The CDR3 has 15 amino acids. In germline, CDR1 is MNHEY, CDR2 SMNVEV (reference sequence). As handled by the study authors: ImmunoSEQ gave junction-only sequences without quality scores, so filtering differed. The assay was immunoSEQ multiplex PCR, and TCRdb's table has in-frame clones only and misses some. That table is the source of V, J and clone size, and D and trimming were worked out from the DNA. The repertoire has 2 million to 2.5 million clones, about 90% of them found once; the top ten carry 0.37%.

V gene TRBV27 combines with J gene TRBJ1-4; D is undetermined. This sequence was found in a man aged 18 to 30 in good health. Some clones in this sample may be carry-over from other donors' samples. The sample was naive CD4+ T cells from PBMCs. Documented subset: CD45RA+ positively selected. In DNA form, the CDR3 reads TGTGCCACCGCGACAAGGGCAGGCCCTAATGAAAAACTGTTTTTT. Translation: CATATRAGPNEKLFF.